This is a list of T cell receptor beta chains from one sample in a study of blood T cell repertoires in COVID-19. The method was immunoSEQ multiplex PCR; TCRdb's version includes in-frame clones alone and lacks a portion of them. The data hold some 350,000 clones, with 88% observed a single time. The sequenced material came from PBMCs or T cells enriched from blood (not recorded which). The receptors come from a man under 40 who had recovered from COVID-19. Both conserved end residues are part of each CDR3. A D gene is named only where the DNA matches it firmly. Size values are once, few and many counts, or a class for expanded clones, and some rows have none.

>-|TRBV18|TRBJ2-2|-
TGTGCCAGCTCGCTACGTTTGGCGAACACCGGGGAGCTGTTTTTT
CASSLRLANTGELFF
>TRBD2|TRBV19|TRBJ2-2|-
TGTGCCAGTGAAGCCGGGGACTACGCTAACACCGGGGAGCTGTTTTTT
CASEAGDYANTGELFF
>-|TRBV7-9|TRBJ1-5|-
TGTGCCAGCAGCCTCCAGATAAATCAGCCCCAGCATTTT
CASSLQINQPQHF
>-|TRBV7-9|TRBJ2-7|-
TGTGCCAGCAGCACGAAGCACGATGTTCCAGGGGCCTACGAGCAGTACTTC
CASSTKHDVPGAYEQYF
>-|TRBV28|TRBJ1-1|-
TGTGCCAGCAGTTTATACCAGGGAAGGGCCACTGAAGCTTTCTTT
CASSLYQGRATEAFF
>-|TRBV9|TRBJ1-2|-
TGTGCCAGCAGCCCACAGGCAGCTCCTAACTATGGCTACACCTTC
CASSPQAAPNYGYTF
>-|TRBV24-1|TRBJ2-2|-
TGTGCCACTACGCGAGGGGACAAGGAGGAGCTGTTTTTT
CATTRGDKEELFF
>-|TRBV27|TRBJ2-1|-
TGTGCCAGCAGTTTAAGAGGGTCCTCCTACAATGAGCAGTTCTTC
CASSLRGSSYNEQFF
>TRBD1|TRBV5-1|TRBJ2-7|-
TGCGCCAGCAGCTTGTGGAGTCCAGGGGGCAACGAGCAGTACTTC
CASSLWSPGGNEQYF
>TRBD1|TRBV5-6|TRBJ1-6|-
TGTGCCAGCAGCCAAATGACAGGGCTGGATTCACCCCTCCACTTT
CASSQMTGLDSPLHF
>-|TRBV7-9|TRBJ2-1|once
TGTGCCAGCAGTTTAGGCCTACAGAGCAATGAGCAGTTCTTC
CASSLGLQSNEQFF
>-|TRBV6-5|TRBJ1-2|-
TGTGCCAGCAGTTACGACGGGGTAATTGGCTACACCTTC
CASSYDGVIGYTF
>-|TRBV28|TRBJ2-3|-
TGTGCCAGCAGTTTAGTACGGAGCGGCTCCACAGATACGCAGTATTTT
CASSLVRSGSTDTQYF
>TRBD2|TRBV7-3|TRBJ2-1|-
TGTGCCAGCAGCTTAGTGGGCGGGGGTTCCTACAATGAGCAGTTCTTC
CASSLVGGGSYNEQFF
>-|TRBV9|TRBJ2-2|-
TGTGCCAGCAGCGAAACGAGGGGGAAGACAGCTACAAACACCGGGGAGCTGTTTTTT
CASSETRGKTATNTGELFF
>TRBD2|TRBV2|TRBJ2-4|-
TGTGCCAGCAGTGAAGGAGAACTAGCGGCAAACATTCAGTACTTC
CASSEGELAANIQYF
>-|TRBV5-8|TRBJ1-3|-
TGTGCCAGCAGCTTTCGGAGTCAGGGGACCTCTGGAAACACCATATATTTT
CASSFRSQGTSGNTIYF
>TRBD1|TRBV4-2|TRBJ2-1|-
TGTGCCAGCAGCCAACCTCCTAGGACAGGGTACAATGAGCAGTTCTTC
CASSQPPRTGYNEQFF
>-|TRBV6-4|TRBJ1-1|once
TGTGCCAGCAGTGAATCTGGGGGCCTGAACAACTTGGACACTGAAGCTTTCTTT
CASSESGGLNNLDTEAFF
>-|TRBV18|TRBJ2-1|-
TGTGCCAGCTCACGACGGACTGGGGACAATGAGCAGTTCTTC
CASSRRTGDNEQFF
>TRBD1|TRBV15|TRBJ1-1|-
TGTGCCACCAGCAGAGTCGCCAGGGGGCGGACTGAAGCTTTCTTT
CATSRVARGRTEAFF
>-|TRBV4-1|TRBJ1-1|-
TGCGCCAGCAGCCAAGAAGCCAGGCCGGTCACTGAAGCTTTCTTT
CASSQEARPVTEAFF
>-|TRBV9|TRBJ1-3|-
TGTGCCAGCAGCGGAAGACAGGGAAACACCATATATTTT
CASSGRQGNTIYF
>TRBD2|TRBV30|TRBJ2-1|-
TGTGCCTGGAGTGTACAGCGGGAGGACGGTGAGCAGTTCTTC
CAWSVQREDGEQFF
>TRBD1|TRBV5-1|TRBJ2-2|-
TGCGCCAGCAGCTCGGGACAGGGGGCAAGGGACACCGGGGAGCTGTTTTTT
CASSSGQGARDTGELFF
>-|TRBV2|TRBJ2-4|-
TGTGCCATGCGGGACGTTGTTAACATTCAGTACTTC
CAMRDVVNIQYF
>TRBD1|TRBV10-3|TRBJ1-6|once
TGTGCCATCAGTGACCCCGACAGGGGGAATTCACCCCTCCACTTT
CAISDPDRGNSPLHF
>-|TRBV11-2|TRBJ2-5|-
TGTGCCAGCAGCCCGAACGGGGAGACCCAGTACTTC
CASSPNGETQYF